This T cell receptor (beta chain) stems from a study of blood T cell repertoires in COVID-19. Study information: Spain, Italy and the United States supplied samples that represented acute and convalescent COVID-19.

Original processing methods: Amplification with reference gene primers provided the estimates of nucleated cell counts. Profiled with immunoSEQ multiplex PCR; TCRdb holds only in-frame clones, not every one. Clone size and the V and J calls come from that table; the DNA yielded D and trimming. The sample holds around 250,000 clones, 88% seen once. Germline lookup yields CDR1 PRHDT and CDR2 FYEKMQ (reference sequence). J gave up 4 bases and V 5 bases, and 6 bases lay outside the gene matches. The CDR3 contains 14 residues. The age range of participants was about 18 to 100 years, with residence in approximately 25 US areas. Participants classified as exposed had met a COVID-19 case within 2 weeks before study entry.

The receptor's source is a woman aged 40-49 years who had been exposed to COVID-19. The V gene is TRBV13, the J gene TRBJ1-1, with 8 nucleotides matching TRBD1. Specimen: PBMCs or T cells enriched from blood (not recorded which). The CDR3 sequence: CASSITGGGTEAFF. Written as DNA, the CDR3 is TGTGCCAGCAGCATAACAGGGGGTGGCACTGAAGCTTTCTTT.